This T cell receptor (beta chain) was captured by sequencing in a study of tumor-infiltrating lymphocytes in primary liver carcinoma. Study observations and caveats: Because of bulk unsorted sampling, CD4+ and CD8+ repertoires were not subjected to comparison. Between tumor regions, pairs overlapped more than tumor-adjacent and tumor-blood pairs did.

With regard to this clonotype: Its antigen is undetermined. A read error may account for a junction end that differs from germline.

Unsorted whole blood supplied the RNA, and germline DNA was extracted too. Patients had chronic HBV infection and were treatment-naive. The authors collected four milliliters of peripheral blood before surgery. Total RNA (roughly 530 ng) served as template for TCR beta cDNA synthesis primed by a constant-region primer. Modified slightly, ARM-PCR produced TCR beta libraries over three nested multiplex PCR rounds. TCRdb recomputed calls from the multiplex PCR reads with MiXCR, one row per CDR3 protein. The data show around 210,000 distinct CDR3 sequences, approximately 64% seen once. What was sequenced was peripheral blood. The sequence was obtained from a woman in her fifties or sixties with primary liver carcinoma and hepatitis B virus infection.

The CDR3 DNA follows: TGTGCCAGCTCCAGCCACCAGGTAGCCAGAAACATTCAGTACTTC. Encoded protein: CASSSHQVARNIQYF. J is TRBJ2-4 and V is TRBV28, with D unresolved. CDR3 size: 15 residues. CDR1 is MDHEN and CDR2 is SYDVKM in the germline V gene.